This is a list of T cell receptor beta chains from one sample in a study of T cell repertoires in cytomegalovirus infection. The antigens of these receptors remain unknown. Each CDR3 protein gets one entry after TCRdb re-called the reads with MiXCR. The table shows around 750,000 distinct CDR3 sequences, with about 31% occurring only once. The sample consisted of cultured CD8+ T cells from PBMCs, taken from culture after CMV antigen stimulation. These receptors were collected from a human donor in good health (CMV status not recorded). Some clones in this sample may be carry-over from other donors' samples. Each CDR3 is given without its conserved first and last residue. Fields, in order: CDR3 protein, V gene.

cdr3_aa: ASSLGQTGGDGYT
v_call: TRBV13

cdr3_aa: SVVGRFYGYT
v_call: TRBV29-1

cdr3_aa: ASRTGGQPQH
v_call: TRBV12-3/TRBV12-4

cdr3_aa: ASSIQRGGSTDTQY
v_call: TRBV19

cdr3_aa: ASKGGWGTDTQY
v_call: TRBV9

cdr3_aa: ASQEGGGIADTQY
v_call: TRBV11-1

cdr3_aa: ASSLVERGGSVDEQF
v_call: TRBV7-2

cdr3_aa: ASSFYRGRTDTQY
v_call: TRBV7-2

cdr3_aa: ASSLSVGVGSNQPQH
v_call: TRBV27

cdr3_aa: ASSYFAGGITGELF
v_call: TRBV6-6

cdr3_aa: ASSIDPERGMNTEAF
v_call: TRBV19

cdr3_aa: ASSIYGGFGDEQF
v_call: TRBV19

cdr3_aa: ASSRETFSTDTQY
v_call: TRBV14

cdr3_aa: ASSEDRATNEKLF
v_call: TRBV6-1

cdr3_aa: ASSLVGAADTQY
v_call: TRBV7-8

cdr3_aa: SVWAGGETQY
v_call: TRBV29-1

cdr3_aa: ASSYSTGTSYGYT
v_call: TRBV6-2/TRBV6-3

cdr3_aa: ASKEQGANYGYT
v_call: TRBV6-1

cdr3_aa: ATSSYPSGGSDTQY
v_call: TRBV15

cdr3_aa: ASTPGRPGTHGYT
v_call: TRBV12-3/TRBV12-4

cdr3_aa: ASSSPLGGVKLETQY
v_call: TRBV28

cdr3_aa: ASPGGGQLNEQF
v_call: TRBV7-9

cdr3_aa: ASSHGGGTEAF
v_call: TRBV6-5

cdr3_aa: ASSRPRTGRDQETQY
v_call: TRBV7-9

cdr3_aa: ASSVQSGANVRT
v_call: TRBV7-6

cdr3_aa: SVELAGADTQY
v_call: TRBV29-1

cdr3_aa: ASCGQEGPDTQY
v_call: TRBV18

cdr3_aa: ASSSSGGGYT
v_call: TRBV7-9

cdr3_aa: ASSSLFRGNSPLH
v_call: TRBV19

cdr3_aa: SVEWGEGTEAF
v_call: TRBV29-1

cdr3_aa: AGSVETANFYGYT
v_call: TRBV9

cdr3_aa: ASHMGLQETQY
v_call: TRBV6-2/TRBV6-3

cdr3_aa: ASSQNPGGITGELF
v_call: TRBV6-1

cdr3_aa: ASSELTSGGELF
v_call: TRBV6-1

cdr3_aa: ASSLSRGGGYT
v_call: TRBV27

cdr3_aa: ASSQSSGGRHNQPQH
v_call: TRBV4-1

cdr3_aa: ANSSLAGHKETQY
v_call: TRBV27

cdr3_aa: ASSHGSGYGYT
v_call: TRBV7-8

cdr3_aa: ASTLDPNYGTDTQY
v_call: TRBV6-6

cdr3_aa: ASSSKGLASNEKLF
v_call: TRBV6-5

cdr3_aa: ASGQLMITGSGWEQF
v_call: TRBV6-2/TRBV6-3

cdr3_aa: ASSLGLGSNTEAF
v_call: TRBV5-4